A single sample is the source of the 19 T cell receptor beta chains below, sequenced in a study of blood T cell repertoires in COVID-19. Some clones are missing from TCRdb's copy, which holds only in-frame ones; the method was immunoSEQ multiplex PCR. The table has fewer than 350,000 clones, around 93% seen once. Sequencing was carried out using PBMCs or T cells enriched from blood (not recorded which). These receptors all stem from a man between 35 and 55 years old who had been exposed to COVID-19.

The chain links TRBV5-1 to TRBJ2-1; tentatively, D is TRBD2 (6 bases). The germline gives CDR1 SGHRS, CDR2 YFSETQ. The ends were cut back, 3 bases at V and 7 bases at J, with 17 bases in the middle. The CDR3 runs to 15 residues. CDR3 protein: CASSSGVYLLNEQFF. CDR3 bases: TGCGCCAGCAGCTCGGGGGTTTATTTGTTGAATGAGCAGTTCTTC.

The chain is built from TRBV7-2 and TRBJ2-1; the match to TRBD1 covers 8 bases. The CDR3 is made up of 15 amino acids. V was clipped by 3 bases and J by 0 bases; unmatched bases: 1. Germline CDR1 and CDR2: SGHTA and FQGNSA. The CDR3 is CASSFTGGSYNEQFF. The CDR3, as DNA: TGTGCCAGCAGCTTCACAGGGGGCTCCTACAATGAGCAGTTCTTC.

V and J are TRBV19 and TRBJ2-7, with 12 bases identical to TRBD2. Trimming took 5 bases from V and 8 from J; bases not matched to a gene: 13. Germline loops: CDR1 LNHDA, CDR2 SQIVND (reference sequence). This CDR3 has 16 amino acids. CDR3 coding DNA: TGTGCCAGTAGTGGCCGACTAGCGGGAGCTGGGGAGAAGCAGTACTTC. Translated, it gives CASSGRLAGAGEKQYF.

J is TRBJ2-7 and V is TRBV6-4; 12 bases match TRBD1. J gave up 11 bases and V 2 bases, and 1 base lay outside the gene matches. Germline V CDR1 and CDR2: MRHNA, SNTAGT. CDR3 length: 12 amino acids. CDR3 region: CASSDGTGGKYF. The CDR3 DNA sequence: TGTGCCAGCAGTGACGGGACAGGGGGCAAGTACTTC.

This clone has more than one count but fewer than ten. The chain combines TRBV6-2 or TRBV6-3 with TRBJ1-4; D call uncertain. The CDR3 is 12 residues long. With 2 bases removed from V and 10 bases from J, the gap between germline ends came to 8 bases. CDR1 MNHEY and CDR2 SVGEGT come from the germline V gene. The CDR3 region has the DNA TGTGCCAGCAGTTACAGCCGAGGAAAACTGTTTTTT. It specifies CASSYSRGKLFF.

This chain links TRBV2 with TRBJ1-5, with D maybe TRBD1 (5 bases). The CDR3 spans 15 residues. Germline V CDR1 and CDR2: SNHLY, FYNNEI. Deletions cut 6 bases from V and 4 bases from J, with 16 bases between. CDR3 in DNA: TGTGCCAGCAGGGCAGGGATGGGGACTAATCAGCCCCAGCATTTT. Protein product: CASRAGMGTNQPQHF.

This chain connects TRBV9 to TRBJ2-3; 9 bases fit TRBD2. Germline CDR1 SGDLS, CDR2 YYNGEE. J gave up 2 bases and V 3 bases, and 10 bases lay outside the gene matches. This CDR3 is 17 amino acids long. CDR3 in amino acids: CASSGPMAGGSTDTQYF. CDR3 nucleotide sequence: TGTGCCAGCAGCGGACCCATGGCGGGAGGGTCCACAGATACGCAGTATTTT.

J is TRBJ2-7 and V is TRBV28; TRBD2 matches at 8 bases. With V trimmed by 5 bases and J by 3 bases, 9 bases remained unmatched. Germline V gene data show CDR1 as MDHEN and CDR2 as SYDVKM. The CDR3 loop spans 15 amino acids. For the CDR3, the DNA is TGTGCCAGCAGTATGCCTCGCCTAGCGGGCTACGAGCAGTACTTC. Its protein is CASSMPRLAGYEQYF.

This clone occurred once. This rearrangement joins TRBV4-2 to TRBJ2-7, with 8 bases fitting TRBD2. J gave up 5 bases and V 0 bases, and 15 bases lay outside the gene matches. The CDR3 extends over 18 amino acids. CDR1 LGHNA and CDR2 YNFKEQ come from the germline V gene. CDR3 protein: CASSQDPLAGAPGDEQYF. CDR3 sequence (DNA): TGTGCCAGCAGCCAAGATCCGCTAGCGGGCGCCCCAGGGGACGAGCAGTACTTC.

The chain joins TRBV6-5 to TRBJ1-1, with D maybe TRBD1 (6 bases). The germline V gene encodes CDR1 MNHEY and CDR2 SVGAGI. The CDR3 length is 14 residues. Trimming removed 2 bases from V and 5 bases from J, with 12 bases in between. CDR3 bases: TGTGCCAGCAGTTACGGGGGAAGGGGGACTGAAGCTTTCTTT. Translated: CASSYGGRGTEAFF.

J is TRBJ1-3 and V is TRBV9; D is ambiguous. Germline CDR1 is SGDLS and CDR2 is YYNGEE. V was shortened by 4 bases and J by 0 bases, with 11 bases between the two germline ends. CDR3 length equals 15 residues. In DNA form, the CDR3 reads TGTGCCAGCAGCACAGACATCAGCTCTGGAAACACCATATATTTT. It specifies CASSTDISSGNTIYF.

This sequence joins TRBV13 and TRBJ2-7; 10 bases line up with TRBD1. Germline V gene sequence: CDR1 PRHDT, CDR2 FYEKMQ (reference sequence). CDR3 length: 16 residues. J was trimmed by 5 bases and V by 0 bases; bases with no gene match: 7. CDR3 nucleotides: TGTGCCAGCAGCTTAGGCCTAAGGACAGGGGGGGACGAGCAGTACTTC. This codes for CASSLGLRTGGDEQYF.

In its sample, this clone was seen a few times. V and J are TRBV5-1 and TRBJ2-7, with 14 bases that match TRBD2. Germline lookup yields CDR1 SGHRS and CDR2 YFSETQ. CDR3 length: 15 amino acids. After removal of 5 bases from V and 3 bases from J, the junction contained 4 bases not matched to a gene. The CDR3 region is CASSWGLAGVYEQYF. The CDR3 DNA reads as TGCGCCAGCAGTTGGGGACTAGCGGGAGTCTACGAGCAGTACTTC.

The CDR3 DNA sequence: TGCGCCAGCAGCTTGGCACTAGCGGGAATGAGCTCCTACAATGAGCAGTTCTTC. Its translation is CASSLALAGMSSYNEQFF. The gene calls are TRBV5-1 and TRBJ2-1, with 10 bases identical to TRBD2. Unmatched junction bases numbered 6, after V lost 0 bases and J lost 0 bases. This CDR3 has 18 residues. Germline-derived CDR1 and CDR2 are SGHRS and YFSETQ.

The genes are TRBV19 and TRBJ1-4, with a possible D match to TRBD1 (5 bases). V lost 6 bases and J lost 7, with 15 bases in between. CDR1 and CDR2 (germline): LNHDA, SQIVND (reference sequence). This CDR3 region has 14 residues. The CDR3 DNA reads TGTGCCAGTAGCCGCGCGGGGCGCGGTGAAAAACTGTTTTTT. Translated, it gives CASSRAGRGEKLFF.

Comments on this clone: A junction end diverges from the germline sequence, so it may reflect a read error. The CDR3 region is CASREEDRGSTEAFF. Here the CDR3 DNA reads TGTGCCAGCAGAGAAGAGGACAGGGGGTCGACTGAAGCTTTCTTT. This chain links TRBV6-1 with TRBJ1-1; TRBD1 aligns across 10 bases. CDR1 and CDR2 from the germline V gene are MNHNS and SASEGT. This CDR3 has 15 amino acids.

The CDR3 region is CASSNRLAVNSGELFF. In DNA, the CDR3 is TGTGCCAGCAGTAATCGGCTAGCGGTTAATTCCGGGGAGCTGTTTTTT. V and J are TRBV7-3 and TRBJ2-2; 7 bases align to TRBD2. This CDR3 has 16 residues. J lost 6 bases, V lost 6 bases, and 13 bases had no gene match. The germline V gene encodes CDR1 SGHTA and CDR2 FQGTGA.

The chain links TRBV19 to TRBJ2-1; D call uncertain. The CDR3 extends over 17 amino acids. Deletions cut 0 bases from V and 10 bases from J, with 22 bases between. Germline V CDR1 and CDR2: LNHDA, SQIVND (reference sequence). This chain's CDR3 is CASSIDPPSLVAREQFF. The CDR3 coding sequence is TGTGCCAGTAGTATAGATCCGCCTAGTCTGGTGGCCCGGGAGCAGTTCTTC. Full variable domain (rest looked up from reference TRBV19 and TRBJ2-1): DGGITQSPKYLFRKEGQNVTLSCEQNLNHDAMYWYRQDPGQGLRLIYYSQIVNDFQKGDIAEGYSVSREKKESFPLTVTSAQKNPTAFYLCASSIDPPSLVAREQFFGPGTRLTVL.

The chain couples TRBV6-2 or TRBV6-3 to TRBJ1-2; D perhaps matches TRBD1 (6 bases). In germline, CDR1 is MNHEY, CDR2 SVGEGT. Deletions cut 6 bases from V and 5 bases from J, with 10 bases between. There are 12 residues in the CDR3. The CDR3 loop is CASSDRMYGYTF. The CDR3 DNA reads as TGTGCCAGCAGCGACAGGATGTATGGCTACACCTTC.